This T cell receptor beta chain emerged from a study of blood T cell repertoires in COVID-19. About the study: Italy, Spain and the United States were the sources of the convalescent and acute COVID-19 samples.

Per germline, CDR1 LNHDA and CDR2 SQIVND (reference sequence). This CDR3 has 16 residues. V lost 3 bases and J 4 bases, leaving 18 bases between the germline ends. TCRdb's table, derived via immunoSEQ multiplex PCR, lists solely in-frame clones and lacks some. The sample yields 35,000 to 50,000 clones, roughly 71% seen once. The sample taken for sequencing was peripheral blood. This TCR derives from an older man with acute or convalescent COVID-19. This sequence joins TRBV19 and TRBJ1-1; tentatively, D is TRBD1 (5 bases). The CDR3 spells CASSMPGRAGRTEAFF. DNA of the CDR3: TGTGCCAGTAGTATGCCAGGGAGGGCTGGGCGCACTGAAGCTTTCTTT. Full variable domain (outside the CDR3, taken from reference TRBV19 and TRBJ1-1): DGGITQSPKYLFRKEGQNVTLSCEQNLNHDAMYWYRQDPGQGLRLIYYSQIVNDFQKGDIAEGYSVSREKKESFPLTVTSAQKNPTAFYLCASSMPGRAGRTEAFFGQGTRLTVV.